This is a list of T cell receptor beta chains from one sample in a study of blood T cell repertoires in COVID-19. Profiled with immunoSEQ multiplex PCR; TCRdb holds only in-frame clones, not every one. The repertoire holds around 160,000 clones, with 80% to 90% as singletons. The sequenced sample was peripheral blood. Every receptor here comes from a man aged 60 to 69 with acute or convalescent COVID-19. Each CDR3 is given with its conserved first and last residue. Fields, in order: V gene, D gene, clone size, CDR3 protein. A D gene is named only where the DNA matches it firmly. The size field is filled for only some rows; it gives once, few, many or a size class.

TRBV5-6	-	-	CASTTLSVNTEAFF
TRBV28	TRBD1	-	CASSLLGTGYSGYTF
TRBV4-2	TRBD1	-	CASSQGDRAGNTIYF
TRBV24-1	-	-	CATSASNTGELFF
TRBV11-3	-	-	CASSRDSSGANVLTF
TRBV10-2	-	-	CASRRGLLYEQYF
TRBV13	-	-	CASSVRLGNEQFF
TRBV29-1	TRBD1	-	CSAGQGAYTQYF
TRBV25-1	TRBD1	-	CASRNSGAGGYSDGYTF
TRBV19	TRBD1	-	CASSSDRFSGNTIYF
TRBV2	TRBD1	once	CASSEFDRDGYTF
TRBV3-1/TRBV3-2	-	-	CASSLGGRYEQYF
TRBV7-2	TRBD2	-	CASILDATSVNTGELFF
TRBV19	-	-	CASSVGVAGANVLTF
TRBV29-1	-	-	CSVAPGDQGETQYF
TRBV7-2	-	-	CASSLEPGGGTEAFF
TRBV11-2	TRBD2	-	CASSSTPGGPLQETQYF
TRBV18	TRBD1	-	CASSLGQGDGYTF
TRBV29-1	TRBD2	-	CSVPPHRLAGRVETQYF
TRBV24-1	-	once	CATASGDNYGYTF
TRBV15	TRBD1	-	CATSIGTGPYEQYF
TRBV19	TRBD1	-	CASQPGTGPNQPQHF
TRBV3-1/TRBV3-2	TRBD1	-	CASSPRDRVPQRGFF
TRBV3-1/TRBV3-2	TRBD1	-	CASSPDHRGGEAFF
TRBV15	TRBD1	-	CATSREGQGVREAFF
TRBV6-6	TRBD2	-	CASKELAGRWYNEQFF
TRBV19	TRBD1	once	CAATGGPSNQPQHF
TRBV2	-	-	CASSGTGPGDTQYF
TRBV6-5	TRBD2	-	CASRISREGDTQYF
TRBV7-6	TRBD1	-	CASSPGDSGWNTEAFF
TRBV6-1	-	-	CASSEGPNYGYTF
TRBV4-1	TRBD1	-	CASSQGPGTGSGYTF
TRBV13	TRBD1	-	CASSPKITGAHEQYF
TRBV6-1	-	-	CASSEQGGTIQYF
TRBV28	TRBD1	-	CASTPGQKHDFFTNTEAFF
TRBV9	TRBD1	once	CASRGQGSVNNEQFF
TRBV19	TRBD2	-	CASSIVDSGSSYNEQFF
TRBV24-1	-	-	CATATRTDTQYF
TRBV2	-	-	CASSEEARVGQFF
TRBV5-1	TRBD1	-	CASSLQGEEGGYTF
TRBV27	TRBD2	few	CASSFGLAGDGETQYF
TRBV5-1	-	once	CASSLLTANEKLFF
TRBV24-1	-	few	CATSVSRDTGELFF
TRBV18	-	-	CASSPPGRADTQYF
TRBV18	-	-	CASSPGGQMEYEQYF
TRBV4-1	TRBD2	-	CASSQVASGRTRTGELFF
TRBV6-5	TRBD1	-	CASRKGGQTTSPLHF
TRBV27	-	-	CASSLWGVNEAFF
TRBV14	TRBD2	-	CASSHGPRREAPDTQYF
TRBV24-1	-	-	CATSDSTGTSYNEQFF
TRBV28	-	-	CASSFGVGYEQYF